This is a list of T cell receptor beta chains from one sample in a study of regulatory T cells in long-lasting Graves disease. Each CDR3 protein is one row after TCRdb ran MiXCR on the multiplex PCR reads. The data hold approximately 250,000 distinct CDR3 sequences, with around 17% observed a single time. The input for sequencing was peripheral blood mononuclear cells (PBMCs), taken at new diagnosis, from a patient treated with antithyroid drugs. Every receptor here comes from a female donor with Graves disease. Both conserved end residues are part of each CDR3. A D gene is named only where the DNA matches it firmly. Size tells how often a clone was seen (once, few, many) or the class of an expanded clone, and some rows leave it out.

>TRBJ1-5|-|TRBV19|17|many
CASSIDHVRGSNQPQHF
TGTGCCAGTAGTATAGATCATGTTCGGGGAAGCAATCAGCCCCAGCATTTT
>TRBJ1-2|-|TRBV5-1|14|-
CASSFSSWGYGYTF
TGTGCCAGCAGCTTCTCAAGCTGGGGCTATGGCTACACCTTC
>TRBJ2-7|TRBD2|TRBV10-3|14|many
CAIGRLAVSYEQYF
TGTGCCATCGGAAGACTAGCTGTATCCTACGAGCAGTACTTC
>TRBJ1-4|TRBD1|TRBV2|15|once
CASSRTGEPNEKLFF
TGTGCCAGCAGTCGGACAGGGGAACCTAATGAAAAACTGTTTTTT
>TRBJ2-3|-|TRBV18|13|few
CASSPRHTDTQYF
TGTGCCAGCTCACCACGACACACAGATACGCAGTATTTT
>TRBJ2-7|-|TRBV29-1|10|many
CSVLTGEQYF
TGCAGCGTGCTGACGGGCGAGCAGTACTTC
>TRBJ2-7|-|TRBV4-1|15|many
CASSQVALVSYEQYF
TGCGCCAGCAGCCAGGTAGCCCTAGTCTCCTACGAGCAGTACTTC
>TRBJ1-2|-|TRBV24-1|13|many
CATRGAETYGYTF
TGTGCCACCAGAGGGGCGGAGACCTATGGCTACACCTTC
>TRBJ2-5|TRBD2|TRBV11-2|15|-
CASSFGTSGSETQYF
TGTGCCAGCAGCTTTGGGACTAGCGGGAGTGAGACCCAGTACTTC
>TRBJ2-3|TRBD2|TRBV6-2/TRBV6-3|16|many
CASSKIAGLAADTQYF
TGTGCCAGCAGTAAAATAGCGGGACTAGCGGCAGATACGCAGTATTTT
>TRBJ2-1|TRBD2|TRBV12-3/TRBV12-4|16|many
CASSFGSGSGDNEQFF
TGTGCCAGCAGTTTTGGAAGCGGGAGTGGGGACAATGAGCAGTTCTTC
>TRBJ2-3|TRBD2|TRBV10-3|15|few
CAITSSGESTDTQYF
TGTGCCATCACATCCAGCGGGGAAAGCACAGATACGCAGTATTTT
>TRBJ1-4|-|TRBV11-2|17|many
CASSLDPAQAGSEKLFF
TGTGCCAGCAGCTTAGACCCTGCACAGGCCGGGAGTGAAAAACTGTTTTTT
>TRBJ2-7|-|TRBV14|16|many
CASSQDGNWGTDEQYF
TGTGCCAGCAGCCAAGACGGGAATTGGGGGACCGACGAGCAGTACTTC
>TRBJ2-1|TRBD1|TRBV12-3/TRBV12-4|14|-
CASSLSTGRDEQFF
TGTGCCAGCAGTCTCTCGACAGGGCGGGATGAGCAGTTCTTC
>TRBJ2-1|-|TRBV9|14|many
CASSVVQDRPEQFF
TGTGCCAGCAGCGTAGTCCAGGACAGACCTGAGCAGTTCTTC
>TRBJ1-5|TRBD1|TRBV24-1|16|few
CATSDPRDRSNQPQHF
TGTGCCACCAGTGATCCGCGGGACAGGAGCAATCAGCCCCAGCATTTT
>TRBJ2-2|-|TRBV5-4|16|-
CASSPPGLQGAGELFF
TGTGCCAGCAGCCCCCCGGGACTCCAGGGGGCCGGGGAGCTGTTTTTT
>TRBJ2-1|TRBD1|TRBV5-1|16|many
CASSLDGGTAYNEQFF
TGTGCCAGCAGCTTGGATGGTGGGACAGCATACAATGAGCAGTTCTTC
>TRBJ1-1|TRBD1|TRBV10-2|18|many
CASKLGGTGGFENTEAFF
TGCGCCAGCAAGCTAGGGGGGACAGGGGGTTTTGAGAACACTGAAGCTTTCTTT
>TRBJ1-4|TRBD1|TRBV6-4|15|many
CASSSSAGGGEKLFF
TGTGCCAGCAGTTCTTCAGCAGGGGGTGGAGAAAAACTGTTTTTT
>TRBJ1-3|-|TRBV30|13|many
CAWSRQGGNTIYF
TGTGCCTGGAGTCGGCAGGGAGGAAACACCATATATTTT
>TRBJ2-5|TRBD1|TRBV27|15|many
CASSPSYRGQETQYF
TGTGCCAGCAGTCCATCGTACAGGGGGCAAGAGACCCAGTACTTC
>TRBJ1-3|-|TRBV10-3|13|few
CAILEPSGNTIYF
TGTGCCATCTTAGAGCCCTCTGGAAACACCATATATTTT
>TRBJ1-5|-|TRBV27|13|many
CASSPTWAQPQHF
TGTGCCAGCAGTCCCACTTGGGCCCAGCCCCAGCATTTT
>TRBJ2-7|TRBD2|TRBV2|15|few
CASSEILAATYEQYF
TGTGCCAGCAGTGAGATACTAGCGGCTACCTACGAGCAGTACTTC
>TRBJ2-7|TRBD2|TRBV11-1|15|many
CASSSGTSGDYEQYF
TGTGCCAGCAGCTCGGGGACTAGCGGAGACTACGAGCAGTACTTC
>TRBJ1-2|TRBD1|TRBV5-8|14|-
CASSIQGALYGYTF
TGTGCCAGCAGCATACAGGGGGCCTTATATGGCTACACCTTC
>TRBJ2-5|-|TRBV27|14|-
CASRSLTAQETQYF
TGTGCCAGCAGATCCTTGACAGCTCAAGAGACCCAGTACTTC
>TRBJ2-1|TRBD1|TRBV7-3|15|once
CASMTDRGRVNEQFF
TGTGCCAGCATGACCGACAGGGGAAGGGTGAATGAGCAGTTCTTC
>TRBJ2-1|TRBD2|TRBV3-1|16|many
CASSQDRLAGAREQFF
TGTGCCAGCAGCCAAGATCGCCTAGCGGGAGCTCGGGAGCAGTTCTTC
>TRBJ1-6|-|TRBV5-1|15|many
CASSPQGHSGGPLHF
TGCGCCAGCAGCCCGCAGGGGCACTCCGGAGGGCCCCTCCACTTT
>TRBJ2-4|-|TRBV7-2|14|many
CASSSPAAKNIQYF
TGTGCCAGCAGCTCCCCGGCGGCCAAAAACATTCAGTACTTC